The 3 T cell receptor beta chains below were found in one sample sequenced in a study of post-analysis software for immune sequencing data. General observations from the study: When patients were compared with controls, about five TRBV segments were more frequent, TRBV5-6, TRBV5-1 and TRBV20-1 among them.

Unique-molecular-identifier-tagged TCR beta cDNA libraries were used. MiXCR was run by TCRdb on the PCR reads, yielding one entry per CDR3 protein. The repertoire holds about 810,000 distinct CDR3 sequences, roughly 50% seen once, with approximately 4.5% in the top ten. Which antigens these TCRs recognize remains unknown. Sequencing was carried out using blood. Every receptor here comes from a girl aged 5-17 years with multiple sclerosis.

The rearrangement links TRBV5-1 to TRBJ2-7; TRBD1 agrees at 7 bases. The CDR3 has 15 residues. The V and J ends lost 4 bases and 0 bases, in that order; junction bases with no gene match: 7. CDR1 and CDR2 (germline): SGHRS, YFSETQ. The CDR3 DNA is TGCGCCAGCAGCGTACGGGACAGCCTCTCCTACGAGCAGTACTTC. It specifies CASSVRDSLSYEQYF.

The chain carries TRBV20-1 and TRBJ1-2; D is uncertain. This CDR3 is built from 15 residues. Trimming took 6 bases from V and 2 from J, leaving 19 bases between them. CDR1 and CDR2 from the germline V gene are DFQATT and SNEGSKA (reference sequence). The CDR3: CSAGPKRPQNYGYTF. CDR3 DNA: TGCAGTGCCGGGCCGAAGAGACCTCAGAACTATGGCTACACCTTC.

V usage is TRBV3-1 and J usage is TRBJ2-7; 9 bases are a match to TRBD2. The CDR3 has 14 residues. Germline lookup yields CDR1 LGHDT and CDR2 YNNKEL (reference sequence). Trimming at V came to 1 base and at J to 7 bases, leaving 5 bases not matched to a gene. The CDR3: CASSQAGLASEQYF. The CDR3 DNA sequence: TGTGCCAGCAGCCAAGCTGGACTAGCGTCTGAGCAGTACTTC.